The clone carrying this T cell receptor beta chain was detected a few times. The data derive from a study of blood T cell repertoires in COVID-19. Germline V gene data show CDR1 as LNHDA and CDR2 as SQIVND (reference sequence). The CDR3 totals 13 residues. Deletions cut 2 bases from V and 1 base from J, with 5 bases between. TCRdb's table, derived via immunoSEQ multiplex PCR, lists solely in-frame clones and lacks some. The data show some 130,000 clones, 81% seen once. The source material was peripheral blood. This clonotype originated in a woman aged 55 to 70 with active or convalescent COVID-19. The chain combines TRBV19 with TRBJ1-1; D is undetermined. The CDR3: CASSIQENTEAFF. The CDR3 DNA sequence: TGTGCCAGTAGTATACAGGAGAACACTGAAGCTTTCTTT.